This T cell receptor beta chain was sequenced during a study of cytomegalovirus exposure and HLA in healthy donors. Study observations and caveats: It was reportedly the case that the classifier diagnosed cytomegalovirus status with high specificity and sensitivity.

The CDR3 is 16 amino acids. Germline CDR1 and CDR2: KGHSH and LQKENI. The germline V and J ends were trimmed by 4 bases and 3 bases, with 19 bases remaining between them. The assay was immunoSEQ multiplex PCR, and TCRdb's table has in-frame clones only and misses some. The data contain 150,000 to 250,000 clones, roughly 88% of them singletons. To note about this clone: The antigen is undetermined.

The chain links TRBV18 to TRBJ2-7; tentatively, D is TRBD2 (5 bases). Sequenced: PBMCs. This receptor was obtained from a woman aged 30 to 39 in good health and CMV-seropositive. The CDR3 region is CASSLRSRAHLYEQYF. The DNA of the CDR3 is TGTGCCAGCTCACTACGGTCGAGGGCCCATCTCTACGAGCAGTACTTC. Together with reference TRBV18 and TRBJ2-7, the CDR3 gives the full variable domain: NAGVMQNPRHLVRRRGQEARLRCSPMKGHSHVYWYRQLPEEGLKFMVYLQKENIIDESGMPKERFSAEFPKEGPSILRIQQVVRGDSAAYFCASSLRSRAHLYEQYFGPGTRLTVT.